This passage covers 22 T cell receptor beta chains from one sample sequenced in a study of PD-1 blockade in mismatch repair-deficient tumors. Assay used: immunoSEQ multiplex PCR; TCRdb lists only in-frame clones, some missing. The table shows about 51,000 clones, with around 80% occurring only once. Sequenced here: peripheral blood, sampled 4 weeks after starting pembrolizumab. The receptors were gathered from an adult with mismatch repair-deficient cancer.

This clone was detected only a few times. The CDR3 nucleotides are TGTGCCAGCAGCTTAGGGCCCCTTGACATTCAGTACTTC. Protein sequence: CASSLGPLDIQYF. This sequence joins TRBV11-3 and TRBJ2-4; D not certain. Trimming removed 1 base at V and 8 bases at J, with 9 bases between. This CDR3 has 13 residues. Germline assignment: CDR1 SGHNT and CDR2 YENEEA.

V is TRBV2 and J is TRBJ1-2, with D hard to call. Germline V gene lookup returns CDR1 SNHLY and CDR2 FYNNEI. The CDR3 loop spans 13 amino acids. Trimming shortened V by 4 bases and J by 1 base, and 7 bases separated the two germline ends. CDR3 residues: CASSADGNYGYTF. The CDR3 DNA reads as TGTGCCAGCAGTGCTGACGGTAACTATGGCTACACCTTC.

The gene calls are TRBV5-6 and TRBJ1-1; TRBD1 aligns across 9 bases. CDR1 and CDR2 from the germline V gene are SGHDT and YYEEEE. CDR3 size: 12 residues. Trimming removed 4 bases from V and 11 bases from J; junction bases left unmatched: 6. CDR3 region: CASSRTGVWAFF. The CDR3, as DNA: TGTGCCAGCAGCCGGACAGGGGTCTGGGCTTTCTTT.

The gene calls are TRBV28 and TRBJ2-1; TRBD2 aligns across 11 bases. The V gene's germline CDR1 is MDHEN and CDR2 SYDVKM. J was trimmed by 4 bases and V by 5 bases; bases with no gene match: 7. This CDR3 is built from 16 residues. CDR3 DNA sequence: TGTGCCAGCAGTATGACTAGCGGGATAAGTTACAATGAGCAGTTCTTC. The encoded protein is CASSMTSGISYNEQFF.

This rearrangement joins TRBV25-1 to TRBJ2-3, with D perhaps being TRBD1 or TRBD2 (5 bases each). V was shortened by 7 bases and J by 6 bases, with 14 bases between the two germline ends. CDR3 length: 13 amino acids. Germline V gene lookup returns CDR1 MGHDK and CDR2 SYGVNS. In DNA form, the CDR3 reads TGTGCCAGCACGTGGGGGAGTCGCGATACGCAGTATTTT. Translation gives CASTWGSRDTQYF.

This chain joins TRBV9 and TRBJ2-7; no firm D call. The CDR3 is made up of 15 amino acids. Germline-derived CDR1 and CDR2 are SGDLS and YYNGEE. The V gene lost 0 bases and the J gene lost 3 bases, with 13 bases spanning the gap. CDR3 bases: TGTGCCAGCAGCGTAGGTGTAGACGGTATCTACGAGCAGTACTTC. The encoded protein is CASSVGVDGIYEQYF. Complete variable domain (other parts from reference TRBV9 and TRBJ2-7): DSGVTQTPKHLITATGQRVTLRCSPRSGDLSVYWYQQSLDQGLQFLIQYYNGEERAKGNILERFSAQQFPDLHSELNLSSLELGDSALYFCASSVGVDGIYEQYFGPGTRLTVT.

The table lists this clone with a count of one. The V gene is TRBV2, the J gene TRBJ2-7; TRBD1 aligns across 10 bases. CDR3 size: 15 residues. CDR1 and CDR2 (germline): SNHLY, FYNNEI. The V and J ends lost 5 bases and 2 bases, in that order; junction bases with no gene match: 6. The CDR3 DNA follows: TGTGCCAGCAGTTTGCAGGGGACAGGGGCCTACGAGCAGTACTTC. Protein product: CASSLQGTGAYEQYF.

J is TRBJ2-5 and V is TRBV6-1, with 9 bases identical to TRBD1. The V segment lost 6 bases and the J segment 5 bases; nucleotides outside the gene matches: 7. CDR3 length: 14 amino acids. The V gene's germline CDR1 is MNHNS and CDR2 SASEGT. CDR3 in DNA: TGTGCCAGCAGCGGGACAGGGTTCCGGGAGACCCAGTACTTC. Translation: CASSGTGFRETQYF.

The J gene is TRBJ1-2, the V gene TRBV4-1; D remains unclear. V shed 0 bases and J shed 6 bases, with 14 bases lying between them. Germline V gene data show CDR1 as MGHRA and CDR2 as YSYEKL. The CDR3 is 15 amino acids. For the CDR3, the DNA is TGCGCCAGCAGCCAAGATGTCAGAGATTATCATGGCTACACCTTC. Translation gives CASSQDVRDYHGYTF.

The chain combines TRBV5-1 with TRBJ2-5; 16 nucleotides line up with TRBD2. J gave up 5 bases and V 4 bases, and 5 bases lay outside the gene matches. This CDR3 comprises 16 residues. Germline-derived CDR1 and CDR2 are SGHRS and YFSETQ. The CDR3 sequence is CASSVRGLAGGETQYF. CDR3 nucleotide sequence: TGCGCCAGCAGCGTAAGGGGACTAGCGGGAGGGGAGACCCAGTACTTC. Looking up the rest from reference TRBV5-1 and TRBJ2-5 gives the full variable domain: KAGVTQTPRYLIKTRGQQVTLSCSPISGHRSVSWYQQTPGQGLQFLFEYFSETQRNKGNFPGRFSGRQFSNSRSEMNVSTLELGDSALYLCASSVRGLAGGETQYFGPGTRLLVL.

The V gene is TRBV5-4, the J gene TRBJ2-3; TRBD2 is a possible D gene (6 bases). Between the trimmed V and J ends, which lost 3 bases and 4 bases, there was a span of 15 bases. The CDR3 is made up of 15 amino acids. Germline V gene sequence: CDR1 SGHNT, CDR2 YYREEE (reference sequence). CDR3 amino acids: CASSSSGTYSDTQYF. DNA of the CDR3: TGTGCCAGCAGCTCTTCCGGGACTTATTCAGATACGCAGTATTTT.

The chain joins TRBV9 to TRBJ2-3; D is possibly TRBD1 (6 bases). Germline V gives CDR1 SGDLS, CDR2 YYNGEE. The V and J ends lost 3 bases and 1 base respectively, with 15 bases between them. CDR3 length: 16 amino acids. The CDR3, as DNA: TGTGCCAGCAGCGACCTACGACAGGACGGCACAGATACGCAGTATTTT. This sequence encodes CASSDLRQDGTDTQYF. The variable domain in full, completed from reference TRBV9 and TRBJ2-3, reads DSGVTQTPKHLITATGQRVTLRCSPRSGDLSVYWYQQSLDQGLQFLIQYYNGEERAKGNILERFSAQQFPDLHSELNLSSLELGDSALYFCASSDLRQDGTDTQYFGPGTRLTVL.

V usage is TRBV4-2 and J usage is TRBJ2-7; D may be TRBD1 (6 bases). Germline assignment: CDR1 LGHNA and CDR2 YNFKEQ. This CDR3 comprises 15 residues. The V and J ends lost 4 bases and 2 bases respectively, with 15 bases between them. CDR3 protein: CASSPWMAGAYEQYF. DNA for the CDR3: TGTGCCAGCAGCCCGTGGATGGCAGGGGCCTACGAGCAGTACTTC.

This rearrangement joins TRBV27 to TRBJ1-1; D perhaps matches TRBD1 (5 bases). Germline values: CDR1 MNHEY, CDR2 SMNVEV (reference sequence). Trimming pared 3 bases from V and 0 bases from J, leaving 8 bases between. The CDR3 has 14 residues. The CDR3 DNA is TGTGCCAGCAGTTTCAGGGCAATGAACACTGAAGCTTTCTTT. The encoded protein is CASSFRAMNTEAFF.

This chain connects TRBV2 to TRBJ2-1, with D possibly being TRBD1 (6 bases). Germline CDR1 is SNHLY and CDR2 is FYNNEI. The V end was cut by 8 bases, the J end by 0 bases, with 17 bases between. The CDR3 runs to 16 residues. DNA of the CDR3: TGTGCCAGCGATTACGAGACAGGTCGCTCCTACAATGAGCAGTTCTTC. Translation gives CASDYETGRSYNEQFF.

This chain links TRBV28 with TRBJ1-3; perhaps TRBD1 as D (5 bases). The CDR3 is 14 amino acids. Germline assignment: CDR1 MDHEN and CDR2 SYDVKM. The V end was cut by 8 bases, the J end by 3 bases, with 14 bases between. CDR3 protein: CASSRVYLGNTIYF. CDR3 DNA sequence: TGTGCCAGCTCCAGGGTTTATCTTGGAAACACCATATATTTT. Looking up the rest from reference TRBV28 and TRBJ1-3 gives the full variable domain: DVKVTQSSRYLVKRTGEKVFLECVQDMDHENMFWYRQDPGLGLRLIYFSYDVKMKEKGDIPEGYSVSREKKERFSLILESASTNQTSMYLCASSRVYLGNTIYFGEGSWLTVV.

This clone is a singleton in its sample. The chain employs TRBV5-1 and TRBJ2-1; D may be TRBD1 (5 bases). This CDR3 is built from 15 residues. The V gene lost 0 bases and the J gene lost 2 bases, with 9 bases spanning the gap. Germline CDR1 is SGHRS and CDR2 is YFSETQ. This CDR3 reads CASSLEGLTYNEQFF. CDR3 bases: TGCGCCAGCAGCTTGGAGGGGCTTACCTACAATGAGCAGTTCTTC.

The rearrangement links TRBV13 to TRBJ1-2; the D gene is possibly TRBD1 (6 bases). Germline V gene lookup returns CDR1 PRHDT and CDR2 FYEKMQ (reference sequence). Deletions cut 4 bases from V and 5 bases from J, with 14 bases between. This CDR3 has 14 amino acids. CDR3 sequence (DNA): TGTGCCAGCAGCTCCGGGGACATTCGGTATGGCTACACCTTC. It translates to CASSSGDIRYGYTF.

The chain links TRBV5-6 to TRBJ1-2; 9 bases are a match to TRBD1. CDR1 SGHDT and CDR2 YYEEEE come from the germline V gene. V shed 4 bases and J 4 bases; nucleotides not matched to a gene: 8. This CDR3 spans 15 amino acids. This CDR3 reads CASSQQGAGGYGYTF. CDR3 DNA sequence: TGTGCCAGCAGCCAACAGGGGGCCGGGGGCTATGGCTACACCTTC.

This chain joins TRBV6-5 and TRBJ2-1, with 9 bases matching TRBD2. This CDR3 has 15 amino acids. Germline values: CDR1 MNHEY, CDR2 SVGAGI. The V segment lost 6 bases and the J segment 5 bases; nucleotides outside the gene matches: 8. CDR3 in DNA: TGTGCCAGCAGACGTGGGACTAGCTATAACAATGAGCAGTTCTTC. Translated, it gives CASRRGTSYNNEQFF.

This rearrangement joins TRBV5-1 to TRBJ2-1, with D unresolved. The CDR3 spans 16 residues. Germline CDR1 SGHRS, CDR2 YFSETQ. The V end lost 0 bases, the J end lost 4 bases, and 14 bases lay between the germline ends. CDR3 loop: CASSLAPIETYNEQFF. The DNA for the CDR3 is TGCGCCAGCAGCTTGGCTCCGATAGAAACTTACAATGAGCAGTTCTTC.

The chain links TRBV30 to TRBJ1-4, with TRBD1 matching 8 bases. Germline loops: CDR1 GTSNPN, CDR2 SVGIG (reference sequence). The CDR3 has 14 amino acids. V shed 5 bases, J shed 8 bases, and the junction held 10 bases outside the gene matches. CDR3 in amino acids: CAWGKTGAGEKLFF. The CDR3, as DNA: TGTGCCTGGGGGAAGACAGGGGCGGGAGAAAAACTGTTTTTT.